This entry features one TCR beta chain sequence. The antigen remains unidentified. The data derive from a study of T cells in Graves' hyperthyroidism and ophthalmopathy. Amplified regions were TCR beta CDR3 sequences from RNA transcripts. First-round RT-PCR with HTBI primers amplified the TCR CDR3 region. Using its own MiXCR run on the multiplex PCR reads, TCRdb lists one record per CDR3 protein. The sample consists of approximately 370,000 distinct CDR3 sequences, about 18% of them appearing once. Study observations and caveats: Stable hyperthyroidism and ophthalmopathy were separated using 13 V-J signatures.

This CDR3 is built from 13 residues. Trimming left V 6 bases short and J 7 bases short, with 13 bases between. In germline, CDR1 is LGHDT, CDR2 YNNKEL (reference sequence). This sequence was found in a woman in her 30s with Graves' hyperthyroidism that later progressed to Graves' ophthalmopathy. Material: blood. The rearrangement joins TRBV3-1 to TRBJ2-1; either TRBD1 or TRBD2 may supply D (5 bases each). The CDR3 sequence: CASRGAGLNEQFF. CDR3 nucleotides: TGTGCCAGCAGGGGAGCAGGGTTAAATGAGCAGTTCTTC.